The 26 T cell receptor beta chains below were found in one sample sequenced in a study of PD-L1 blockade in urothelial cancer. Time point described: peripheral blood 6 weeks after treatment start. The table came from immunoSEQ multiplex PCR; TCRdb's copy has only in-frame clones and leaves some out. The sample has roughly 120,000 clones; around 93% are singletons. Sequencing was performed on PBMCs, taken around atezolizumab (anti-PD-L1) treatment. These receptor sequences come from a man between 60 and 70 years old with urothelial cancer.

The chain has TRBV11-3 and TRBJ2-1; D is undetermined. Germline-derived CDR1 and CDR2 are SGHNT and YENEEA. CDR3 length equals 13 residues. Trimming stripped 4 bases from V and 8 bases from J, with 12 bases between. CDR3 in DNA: TGTGCCAGCAGCTCGTTCCGCCAGGATGAGCAGTTCTTC. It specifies CASSSFRQDEQFF.

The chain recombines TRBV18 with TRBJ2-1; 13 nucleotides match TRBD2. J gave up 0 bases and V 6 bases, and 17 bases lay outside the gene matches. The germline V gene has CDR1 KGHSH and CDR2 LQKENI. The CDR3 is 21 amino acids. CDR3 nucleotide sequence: TGTGCCAGCTCCCCCGGGACTAGCGGGACTACATTCCCGCACTCCTACAATGAGCAGTTCTTC. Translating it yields CASSPGTSGTTFPHSYNEQFF.

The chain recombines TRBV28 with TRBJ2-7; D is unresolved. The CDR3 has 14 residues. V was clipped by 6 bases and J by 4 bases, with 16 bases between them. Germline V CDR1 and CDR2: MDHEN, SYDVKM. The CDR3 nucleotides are TGTGCCAGCAGCCGGAGTATGGCCGGATACGAGCAGTACTTC. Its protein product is CASSRSMAGYEQYF.

The CDR3 region is CASSQIQGGGTEAFF. For the CDR3, the DNA is TGCGCCAGCAGCCAGATACAGGGAGGGGGCACTGAAGCTTTCTTT. The chain carries TRBV4-3 and TRBJ1-1; D perhaps matches TRBD1 (6 bases). V was pared by 3 bases and J by 4 bases, with 15 bases between. CDR1 and CDR2 (germline): LGHNA, YSLEER. This CDR3 contains 15 residues.

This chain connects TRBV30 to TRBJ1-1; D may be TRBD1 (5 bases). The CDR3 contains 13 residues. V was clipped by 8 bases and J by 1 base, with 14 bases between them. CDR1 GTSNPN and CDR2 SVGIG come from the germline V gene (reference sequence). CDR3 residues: CAGTGGKNTEAFF. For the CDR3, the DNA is TGTGCCGGTACGGGGGGGAAGAACACTGAAGCTTTCTTT.

CDR3 coding DNA: TGTGCCAGCAGCCCCCCCGACAGGGGGGTAACCGGGGAGCTGTTTTTT. Protein: CASSPPDRGVTGELFF. The chain recombines TRBV7-2 with TRBJ2-2; 9 bases align to TRBD1. Germline assignment: CDR1 SGHTA and CDR2 FQGNSA. Unmatched junction bases numbered 9, after V lost 5 bases and J lost 5 bases. CDR3 length: 16 residues. Combining the CDR3 with reference TRBV7-2 and TRBJ2-2 gives the whole variable domain GAGVSQSPSNKVTEKGKDVELRCDPISGHTALYWYRQSLGQGLEFLIYFQGNSAPDKSGLPSDRFSAERTGGSVSTLTIQRTQQEDSAVYLCASSPPDRGVTGELFFGEGSRLTVL.

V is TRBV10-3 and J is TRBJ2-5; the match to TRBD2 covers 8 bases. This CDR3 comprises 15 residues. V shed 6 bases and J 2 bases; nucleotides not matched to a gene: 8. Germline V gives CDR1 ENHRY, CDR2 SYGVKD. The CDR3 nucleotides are TGTGCCATCAGGGGGAGCGGGAGTGGGCAAGAGACCCAGTACTTC. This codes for CAIRGSGSGQETQYF.

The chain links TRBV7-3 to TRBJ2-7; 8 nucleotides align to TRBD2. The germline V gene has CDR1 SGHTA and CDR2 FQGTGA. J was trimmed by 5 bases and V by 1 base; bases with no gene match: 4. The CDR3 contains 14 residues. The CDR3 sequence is CASSLNGRADEQYF. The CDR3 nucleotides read TGTGCCAGCAGCTTAAACGGGAGGGCCGACGAGCAGTACTTC.

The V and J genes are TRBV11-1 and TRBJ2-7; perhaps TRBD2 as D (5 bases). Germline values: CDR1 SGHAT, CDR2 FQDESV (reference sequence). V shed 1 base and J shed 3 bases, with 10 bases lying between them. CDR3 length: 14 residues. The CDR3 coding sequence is TGTGCCAGCAGCTTAGGAGGGTCCAACTACGAGCAGTACTTC. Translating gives CASSLGGSNYEQYF.

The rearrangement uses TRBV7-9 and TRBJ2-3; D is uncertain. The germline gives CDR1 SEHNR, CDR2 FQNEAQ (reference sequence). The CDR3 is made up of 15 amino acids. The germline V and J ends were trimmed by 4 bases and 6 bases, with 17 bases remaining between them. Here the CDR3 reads CASSSLLTTADTQYF. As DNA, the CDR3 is TGTGCCAGCAGCTCTCTCCTTACGACTGCGGATACGCAGTATTTT.

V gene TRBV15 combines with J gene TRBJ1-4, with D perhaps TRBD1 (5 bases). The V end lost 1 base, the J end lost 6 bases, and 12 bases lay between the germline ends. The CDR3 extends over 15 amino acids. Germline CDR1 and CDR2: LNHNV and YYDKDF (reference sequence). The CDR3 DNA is TGTGCCACCAGCAGAGGCGGGGGTCGGGATGAAAAACTGTTTTTT. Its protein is CATSRGGGRDEKLFF.

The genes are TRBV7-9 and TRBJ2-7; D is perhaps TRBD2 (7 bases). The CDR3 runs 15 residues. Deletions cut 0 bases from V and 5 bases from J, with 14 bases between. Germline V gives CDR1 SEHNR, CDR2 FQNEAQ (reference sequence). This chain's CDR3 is CASSLAGGASDEQYF. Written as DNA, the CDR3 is TGTGCCAGCAGCTTAGCGGGGGGGGCCTCGGACGAGCAGTACTTC.

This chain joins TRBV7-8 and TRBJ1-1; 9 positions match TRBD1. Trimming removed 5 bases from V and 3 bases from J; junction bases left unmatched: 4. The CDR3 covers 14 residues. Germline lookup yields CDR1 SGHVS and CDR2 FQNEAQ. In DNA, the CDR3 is TGTGCCAGCAGCCCAAGGACAGGGGACACTGAAGCTTTCTTT. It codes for CASSPRTGDTEAFF.

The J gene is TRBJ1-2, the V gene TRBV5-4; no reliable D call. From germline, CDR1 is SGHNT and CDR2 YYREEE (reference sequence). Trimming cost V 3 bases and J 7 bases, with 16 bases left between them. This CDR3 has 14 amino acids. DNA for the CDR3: TGTGCCAGCAGCTACTCTGACGCGAGGTCTGGCTACACCTTC. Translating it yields CASSYSDARSGYTF.

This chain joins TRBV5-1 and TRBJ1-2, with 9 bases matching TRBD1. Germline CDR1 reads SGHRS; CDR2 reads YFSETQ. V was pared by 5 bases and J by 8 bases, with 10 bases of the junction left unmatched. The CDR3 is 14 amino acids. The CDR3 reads CASRVEYRGQGYTF. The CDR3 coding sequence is TGCGCCAGCAGAGTAGAGTACAGGGGGCAGGGCTACACCTTC.

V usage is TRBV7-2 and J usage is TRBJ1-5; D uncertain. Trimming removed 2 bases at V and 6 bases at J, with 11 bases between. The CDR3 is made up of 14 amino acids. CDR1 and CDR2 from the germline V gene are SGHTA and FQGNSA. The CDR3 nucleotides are TGTGCCAGCAGCTTATTGAGGATCAGTCAGCCCCAGCATTTT. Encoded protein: CASSLLRISQPQHF.

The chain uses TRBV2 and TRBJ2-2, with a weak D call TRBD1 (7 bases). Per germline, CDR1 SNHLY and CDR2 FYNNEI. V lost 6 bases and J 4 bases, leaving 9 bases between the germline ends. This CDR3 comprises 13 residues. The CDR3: CASRQGGTGELFF. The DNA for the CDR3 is TGTGCCAGCAGGCAGGGGGGCACCGGGGAGCTGTTTTTT.

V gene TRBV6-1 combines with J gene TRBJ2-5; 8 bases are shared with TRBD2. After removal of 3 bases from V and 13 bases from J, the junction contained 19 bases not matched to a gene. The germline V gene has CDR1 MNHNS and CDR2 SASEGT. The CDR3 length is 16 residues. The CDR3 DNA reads TGTGCCAGCAGTGAGAACCCTGGGAGCGGGGGCCTCCTCGGGTACTTC. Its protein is CASSENPGSGGLLGYF.

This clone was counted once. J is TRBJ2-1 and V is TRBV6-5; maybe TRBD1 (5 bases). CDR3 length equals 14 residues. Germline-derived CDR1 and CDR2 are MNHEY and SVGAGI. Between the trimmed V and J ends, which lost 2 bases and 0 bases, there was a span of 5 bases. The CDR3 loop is CASSYDSSYNEQFF. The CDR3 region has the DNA TGTGCCAGCAGTTACGACAGCTCCTACAATGAGCAGTTCTTC.

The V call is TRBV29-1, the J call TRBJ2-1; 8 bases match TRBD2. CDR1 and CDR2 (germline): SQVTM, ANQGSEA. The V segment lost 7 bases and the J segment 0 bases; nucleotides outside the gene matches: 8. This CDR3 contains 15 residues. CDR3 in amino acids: CSARGLAGSYNEQFF. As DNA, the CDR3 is TGCAGCGCCCGGGGTCTAGCGGGCTCCTACAATGAGCAGTTCTTC.

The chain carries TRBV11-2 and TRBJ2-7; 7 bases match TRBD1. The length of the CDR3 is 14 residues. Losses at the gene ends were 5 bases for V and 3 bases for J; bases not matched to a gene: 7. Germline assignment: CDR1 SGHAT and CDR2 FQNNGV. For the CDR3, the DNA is TGTGCCAGCAGCCCCCAGGGGGTAGGCTACGAGCAGTACTTC. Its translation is CASSPQGVGYEQYF.

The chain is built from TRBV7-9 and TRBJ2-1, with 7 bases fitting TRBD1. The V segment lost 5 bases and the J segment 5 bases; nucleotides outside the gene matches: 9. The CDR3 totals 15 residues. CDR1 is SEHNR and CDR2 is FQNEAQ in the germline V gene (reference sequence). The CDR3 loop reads CASSLKGAGDNEQFF. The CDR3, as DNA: TGTGCCAGCAGCCTCAAGGGGGCGGGTGACAATGAGCAGTTCTTC.

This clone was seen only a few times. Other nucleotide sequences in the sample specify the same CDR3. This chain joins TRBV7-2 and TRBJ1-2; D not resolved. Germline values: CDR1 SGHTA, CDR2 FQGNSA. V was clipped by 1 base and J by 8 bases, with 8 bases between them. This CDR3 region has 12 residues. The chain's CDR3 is CASSLDLGGYTF. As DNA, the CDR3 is TGTGCCAGCAGCTTAGATCTGGGCGGCTACACCTTC.

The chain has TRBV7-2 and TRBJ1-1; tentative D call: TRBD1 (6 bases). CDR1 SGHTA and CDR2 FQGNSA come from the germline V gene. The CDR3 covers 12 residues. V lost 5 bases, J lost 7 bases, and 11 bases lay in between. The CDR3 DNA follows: TGTGCCAGCAGCCAGGACAGATATGAAGCTTTCTTT. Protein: CASSQDRYEAFF.

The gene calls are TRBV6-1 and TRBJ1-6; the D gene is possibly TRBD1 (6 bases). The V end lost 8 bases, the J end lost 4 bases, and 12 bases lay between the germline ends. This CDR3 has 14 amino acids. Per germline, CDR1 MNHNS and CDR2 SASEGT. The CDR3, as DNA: TGTGCCAGCGCGGGGGCTGCTTATAATTCACCCCTCCACTTT. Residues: CASAGAAYNSPLHF.

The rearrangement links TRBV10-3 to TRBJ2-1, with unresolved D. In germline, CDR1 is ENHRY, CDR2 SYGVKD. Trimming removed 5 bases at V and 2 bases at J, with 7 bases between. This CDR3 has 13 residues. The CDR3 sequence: CAISSVPYNEQFF. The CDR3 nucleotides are TGTGCCATCAGTTCGGTGCCCTACAATGAGCAGTTCTTC.